This T cell receptor beta chain is drawn from a study of cytomegalovirus exposure and HLA in healthy donors. Study summary: The 120 validation repertoires, a later analysis reported, used the same platform as the roughly 650 repertoires from the first cohort.

The donors were in the roughly 120-subject validation cohort, distinct from the 666-subject first cohort. The sample holds a few counts of this clone. The CDR3 is 16 amino acids. The ends lost 1 base at V and 4 bases at J; junction bases unmatched: 6. Germline-derived CDR1 and CDR2 are GTSNPN and SVGIG (reference sequence). Method: immunoSEQ multiplex PCR; TCRdb's copy keeps in-frame clones and lacks some. Among 70,000 to 95,000 clones listed, 80% to 95% were seen once. The sample consisted of PBMCs. This TCR came from a young woman in good health and CMV-seronegative. The V and J genes are TRBV30 and TRBJ2-2; 10 bases match TRBD1. The CDR3 here is CAWSGQGAMVTGELFF. The CDR3 DNA reads TGTGCCTGGAGTGGACAGGGGGCGATGGTCACCGGGGAGCTGTTTTTT.